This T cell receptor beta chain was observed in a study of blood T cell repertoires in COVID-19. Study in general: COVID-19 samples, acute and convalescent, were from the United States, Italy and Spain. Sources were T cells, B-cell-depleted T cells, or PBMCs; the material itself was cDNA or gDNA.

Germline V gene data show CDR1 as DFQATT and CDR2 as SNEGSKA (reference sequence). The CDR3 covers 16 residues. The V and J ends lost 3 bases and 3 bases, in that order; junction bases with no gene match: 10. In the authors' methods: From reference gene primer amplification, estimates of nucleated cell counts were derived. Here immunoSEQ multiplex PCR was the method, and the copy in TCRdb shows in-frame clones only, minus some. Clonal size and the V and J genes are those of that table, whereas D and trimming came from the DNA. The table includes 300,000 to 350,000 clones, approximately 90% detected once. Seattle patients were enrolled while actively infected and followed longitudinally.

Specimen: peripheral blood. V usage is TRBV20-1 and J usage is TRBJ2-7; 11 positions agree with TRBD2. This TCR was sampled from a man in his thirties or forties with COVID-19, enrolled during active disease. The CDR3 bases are TGCAGTGCTAGTCGCCCGGGACTAGCGGACTTCTACGAGCAGTACTTC. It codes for CSASRPGLADFYEQYF.